Listed below are T cell receptor beta chains from one sample, sequenced in a study of regulatory T cells in long-lasting Graves disease. TCRdb re-called the multiplex PCR reads with MiXCR, one entry per CDR3 protein. The repertoire consists of approximately 470,000 distinct CDR3 sequences, with under 20% occurring once and the leading ten covering 12%. The data also belong to a second study, concerning T cells in Graves' hyperthyroidism and ophthalmopathy.

Material: peripheral blood mononuclear cells (PBMCs), obtained at new diagnosis, from a patient treated with antithyroid drugs. All receptors derive from a middle-aged man with Graves disease. Both conserved end residues are part of each CDR3. Each record gives: CDR3 protein, CDR3 DNA, J gene, clone size, D gene, V gene. The D gene is left open where the match is weak. The size of a clone is reported for some rows only, either as once, few or many, or as a class for expanded clones.

CASSVGPLANTGELFF TGTGCCAGCAGCGTAGGTCCGCTAGCGAACACCGGGGAGCTGTTTTTT TRBJ2-2 few NA TRBV9
CASSYRGEGHNEQFF TGTGCCAGCAGTTACAGGGGGGAGGGCCACAATGAGCAGTTCTTC TRBJ2-1 many NA TRBV6-2/TRBV6-3
CASGLATGTLHNEQFF TGTGCTAGTGGTTTGGCCACCGGGACTCTACACAATGAGCAGTTCTTC TRBJ2-1 few NA TRBV12-5
CASTPDLTSVDTQYF TGCGCCAGCACCCCGGACCTGACTAGCGTAGATACGCAGTATTTT TRBJ2-3 few TRBD2 TRBV10-2
CASSPILLETEAFF TGCGCCAGCAGCCCCATCCTACTGGAGACTGAAGCTTTCTTT TRBJ1-1 many NA TRBV5-1
CAGWTGPFGELFF TGTGCCGGATGGACAGGGCCGTTCGGGGAGCTGTTTTTT TRBJ2-2 NA TRBD1 TRBV28
CASTPFGVAENTGELFF TGTGCCAGTACCCCTTTCGGAGTAGCGGAGAACACCGGGGAGCTGTTTTTT TRBJ2-2 NA NA TRBV19
CAWAWGPDTQYF TGTGCCTGGGCGTGGGGGCCAGATACGCAGTATTTT TRBJ2-3 many NA TRBV30
CAWSAAGKSQPQHF TGTGCCTGGAGTGCGGCAGGTAAAAGCCAGCCCCAGCATTTT TRBJ1-5 NA NA TRBV30
CSARRTSGGTDTQYF TGCAGTGCTAGAAGGACTAGCGGGGGGACAGATACGCAGTATTTT TRBJ2-3 few TRBD2 TRBV20-1
CASSSGTGIYNSPLHF TGTGCCAGCAGTTCCGGGACAGGCATTTATAATTCACCCCTCCACTTT TRBJ1-6 many TRBD1 TRBV28
CSANLFDTGELFF TGCAGCGCGAATCTATTCGACACCGGGGAGCTGTTTTTT TRBJ2-2 many NA TRBV20-1
CASSEIPDTQYF TGTGCCAGCAGTGAAATCCCAGATACGCAGTATTTT TRBJ2-3 many NA TRBV2
CASSYGTPNTGELFF TGTGCCAGCAGTTACGGGACACCGAACACCGGGGAGCTGTTTTTT TRBJ2-2 many NA TRBV12-3/TRBV12-4
CASSQDFSAIQYF TGTGCCAGCAGCCAAGATTTCTCGGCCATTCAGTACTTC TRBJ2-4 many NA TRBV7-3
CSVVRDQNNEQFF TGCAGCGTTGTAAGGGACCAAAACAATGAGCAGTTCTTC TRBJ2-1 few NA TRBV29-1
CASSEFKRGIPEKLFF TGTGCCAGCAGTGAATTCAAGAGGGGAATTCCTGAAAAACTGTTTTTT TRBJ1-4 NA NA TRBV25-1
CASSHRGREQYF TGTGCCAGCAGCCACAGGGGCCGCGAGCAGTACTTC TRBJ2-7 many TRBD1 TRBV12-3/TRBV12-4
CASSQASRGYEQYF TGTGCCAGCAGCCAAGCGAGTCGGGGGTACGAGCAGTACTTC TRBJ2-7 few NA TRBV3-1
CSASPRAGGTYEQYF TGCAGTGCTAGCCCCAGGGCAGGGGGAACCTACGAGCAGTACTTC TRBJ2-7 many TRBD1 TRBV20-1
CASSKGLAGGPYNEQFF TGTGCCAGCAGCAAGGGACTAGCGGGAGGGCCCTACAATGAGCAGTTCTTC TRBJ2-1 many TRBD2 TRBV11-3
CASSLGSFSSQPQHF TGTGCCAGCAGCCTAGGGAGTTTCAGCAGTCAGCCCCAGCATTTT TRBJ1-5 NA NA TRBV12-3/TRBV12-4
CASSERLGLTDTQYF TGTGCCAGCAGCGAAAGACTAGGATTGACAGATACGCAGTATTTT TRBJ2-3 many NA TRBV7-9
CASSFWGGYTF TGTGCCAGCAGTTTCTGGGGTGGCTACACCTTC TRBJ1-2 many NA TRBV28
CASRQGAEQYF TGTGCCAGCAGACAGGGGGCCGAGCAGTACTTC TRBJ2-7 many TRBD1 TRBV2
CASTDLSGSQYEQYF TGTGCCAGCACCGACCTTAGCGGGAGTCAGTACGAGCAGTACTTC TRBJ2-7 many TRBD2 TRBV27
CASSYSILGGAGEHTEAFF TGTGCCAGCAGTTACTCGATCCTAGGGGGGGCAGGGGAGCACACTGAAGCTTTCTTT TRBJ1-1 many NA TRBV6-6
CASSLEWNRDPGEKLFF TGTGCCAGCAGCTTAGAATGGAATCGGGATCCTGGCGAAAAACTGTTTTTT TRBJ1-4 NA NA TRBV11-2
CATSDPRTSGRVNEQFF TGTGCCACCAGTGATCCAAGGACTAGCGGGAGAGTCAATGAGCAGTTCTTC TRBJ2-1 few TRBD2 TRBV24-1
CASSLPGLNTGELFF TGTGCCAGTAGCCTGCCGGGACTCAACACCGGGGAGCTGTTTTTT TRBJ2-2 NA NA TRBV19
CASSLLTDNQPQHF TGTGCCAGCAGTTTATTGACAGACAATCAGCCCCAGCATTTT TRBJ1-5 many NA TRBV28
CSARMGQGLVGIPYEQYF TGCAGTGCCCGGATGGGACAGGGGCTCGTCGGGATTCCCTACGAGCAGTACTTC TRBJ2-7 NA TRBD1 TRBV20-1
CASSVGGQNGEQYF TGTGCCAGCAGCGTAGGGGGCCAAAACGGGGAGCAGTACTTC TRBJ2-7 NA NA TRBV9